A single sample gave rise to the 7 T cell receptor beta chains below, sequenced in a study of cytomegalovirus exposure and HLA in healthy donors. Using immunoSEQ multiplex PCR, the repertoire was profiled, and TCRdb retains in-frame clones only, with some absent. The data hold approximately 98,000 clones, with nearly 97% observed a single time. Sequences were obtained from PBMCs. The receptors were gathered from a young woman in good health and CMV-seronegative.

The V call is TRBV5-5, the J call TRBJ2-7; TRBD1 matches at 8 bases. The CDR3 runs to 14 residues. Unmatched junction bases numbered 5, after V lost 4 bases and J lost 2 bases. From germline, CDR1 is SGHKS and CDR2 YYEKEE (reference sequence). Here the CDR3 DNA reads TGTGCCAGCAGCAGACAGGGGCGTACCTACGAGCAGTACTTC. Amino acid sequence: CASSRQGRTYEQYF.

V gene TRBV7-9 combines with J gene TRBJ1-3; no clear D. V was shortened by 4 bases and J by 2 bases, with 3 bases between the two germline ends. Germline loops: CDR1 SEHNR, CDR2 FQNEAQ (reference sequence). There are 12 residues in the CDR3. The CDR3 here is CASSSAGNTIYF. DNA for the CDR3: TGTGCCAGCAGCTCAGCTGGAAACACCATATATTTT.

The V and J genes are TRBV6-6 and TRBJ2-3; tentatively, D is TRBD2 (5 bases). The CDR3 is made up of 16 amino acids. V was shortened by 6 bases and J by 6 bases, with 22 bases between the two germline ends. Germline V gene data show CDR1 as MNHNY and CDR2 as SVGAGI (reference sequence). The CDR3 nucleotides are TGTGCCAGCAGCCCTAGGGCTAGCATTTTAACCGATACGCAGTATTTT. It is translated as CASSPRASILTDTQYF.

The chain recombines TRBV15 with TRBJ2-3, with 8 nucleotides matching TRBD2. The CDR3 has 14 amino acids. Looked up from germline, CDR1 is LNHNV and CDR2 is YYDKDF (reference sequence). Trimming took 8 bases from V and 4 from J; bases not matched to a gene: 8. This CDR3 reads CATRTAGGSDTQYF. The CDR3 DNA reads TGTGCCACCCGGACGGCGGGGGGCTCAGATACGCAGTATTTT. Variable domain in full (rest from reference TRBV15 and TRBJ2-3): DAMVIQNPRYQVTQFGKPVTLSCSQTLNHNVMYWYQQKSSQAPKLLFHYYDKDFNNEADTPDNFQSRRPNTSFCFLDIRSPGLGDTAMYLCATRTAGGSDTQYFGPGTRLTVL.

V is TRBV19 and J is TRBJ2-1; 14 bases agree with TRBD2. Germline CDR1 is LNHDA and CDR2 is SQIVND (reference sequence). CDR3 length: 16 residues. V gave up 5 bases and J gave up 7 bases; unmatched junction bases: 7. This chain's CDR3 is CASSSRLAGGQNEQFF. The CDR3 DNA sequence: TGTGCCAGTAGTTCCCGACTAGCGGGGGGGCAGAATGAGCAGTTCTTC.

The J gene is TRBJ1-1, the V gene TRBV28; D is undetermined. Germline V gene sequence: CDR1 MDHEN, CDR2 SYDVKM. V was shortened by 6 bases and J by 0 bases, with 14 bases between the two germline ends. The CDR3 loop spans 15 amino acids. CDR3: CASSQEGTVNTEAFF. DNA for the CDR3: TGTGCCAGCAGCCAGGAGGGTACAGTGAACACTGAAGCTTTCTTT.

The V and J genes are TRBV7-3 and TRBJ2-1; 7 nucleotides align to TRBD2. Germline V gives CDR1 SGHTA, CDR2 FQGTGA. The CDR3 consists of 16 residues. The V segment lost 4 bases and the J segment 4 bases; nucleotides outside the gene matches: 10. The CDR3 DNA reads TGTGCCAGCAGCTCGAGGATAAGCGGGGAGTACAATGAGCAGTTCTTC. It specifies CASSSRISGEYNEQFF.